This is a list of T cell receptor beta chains from one sample in a study of beta chain features in type 1 diabetes. Repertoires were generated with immunoSEQ multiplex PCR, while TCRdb's copy carries only in-frame clones and drops some. The table lists about 300,000 clones, approximately 15% of them singletons. Sequenced sample: naive CD4+ T cells from blood. Source of these receptors: a woman aged 18-29 years with type 1 diabetes. Both conserved end residues are part of each CDR3. The D gene is left open where the match is weak. Only some rows state a clone size, as once, few, many or a class for expanded clones.

abundance,d_gene,j_gene,v_gene,CDR3nt,CDR3aa
NA,TRBD2,TRBJ2-1,TRBV6-6,TGTGCCAGCAGTTACCGGGCGGGAGCCTTGAATGAGCAGTTCTTC,CASSYRAGALNEQFF
few,NA,TRBJ1-2,TRBV28,TGTGCCACCGCATGGAGTGGCTACACCTTC,CATAWSGYTF
NA,TRBD1,TRBJ1-1,TRBV5-1,TGCGCCAGCAGCGTGACAGGGACGAACACTGAAGCTTTCTTT,CASSVTGTNTEAFF
NA,TRBD1,TRBJ1-2,TRBV19,TGTGCCAGTAGAGGGTCGACAGGGGGCGTTAGCTACACCTTC,CASRGSTGGVSYTF
few,TRBD1,TRBJ1-2,TRBV29-1,TGCAGCTCAACTGGGGGACCGGGACAGGGGAACTATGGCTACACCTTC,CSSTGGPGQGNYGYTF
NA,TRBD2,TRBJ2-1,TRBV7-3,TGTGCCAGCAAGGCCGCGGGAGGTTTTGAGCAGTTCTTC,CASKAAGGFEQFF
NA,TRBD1,TRBJ1-2,TRBV15,TGTGCCACCAGCAGTGACAGGGTCTATGGCTACACCTTC,CATSSDRVYGYTF
NA,NA,TRBJ2-1,TRBV7-9,TGTGCCAGCAGCTTAGTAGCAGGGAATGAGCAGTTCTTC,CASSLVAGNEQFF
NA,NA,TRBJ1-2,TRBV7-9,TGTGCCAGCAGTCCTACAGTGGGTCCGGGGATCTATGGCTACACCTTC,CASSPTVGPGIYGYTF
few,TRBD1,TRBJ1-5,TRBV27,TGTGCCAGCAGTTTGACAGGGAAGTTTCAGCCCCAGCATTTT,CASSLTGKFQPQHF
NA,NA,TRBJ2-7,TRBV6-5,TGTGCCAGCAGTTACTCGGCTAGCCGTTACTCCTACGAGCAGTACTTC,CASSYSASRYSYEQYF
NA,NA,TRBJ1-5,TRBV4-1,TGCGCCAGCAGCCAAGTGTTCAGGGCTGGTCGGAGCAATCAGCCCCAGCATTTT,CASSQVFRAGRSNQPQHF
NA,NA,TRBJ2-5,TRBV5-1,TGCGCCAGCAGCTCCTCAGGCAACCAAGAGACCCAGTACTTC,CASSSSGNQETQYF
NA,TRBD2,TRBJ2-3,TRBV11-2,TGTGCCAGCAGCCTCAGATACCAGACTAGCGGGAAGGATACGCAGTATTTT,CASSLRYQTSGKDTQYF
NA,TRBD1,TRBJ1-5,TRBV30,TGTGCCTGGAGTTCAGACGGGGGACAGGTCAGCAATCAGCCCCAGCATTTT,CAWSSDGGQVSNQPQHF
few,NA,TRBJ2-1,TRBV14,TGTGCCAGCAGCCAGGACCCCCGAGGGAAATTCGAGCAGTTCTTC,CASSQDPRGKFEQFF
NA,TRBD2,TRBJ2-1,TRBV11-3,TGTGCCAGCAGCTCCGGGACTACCTTCCAGTTCTTC,CASSSGTTFQFF
NA,TRBD1,TRBJ2-4,TRBV5-1,TGCGCCAGCAGCCCTTACAGGGGGCGAGGGATGATAGCCAAAAACATTCAGTACTTC,CASSPYRGRGMIAKNIQYF
few,TRBD2,TRBJ2-7,TRBV7-2,TGTGCCAGCAGCTTAGCGGCGGGGGTAACCTACGAGCAGTACTTC,CASSLAAGVTYEQYF
NA,NA,TRBJ2-5,TRBV5-5,TGTGCCAGCAGTCTGAGTGGCGGCCAAGAGACCCAGTACTTC,CASSLSGGQETQYF
few,TRBD1,TRBJ1-1,TRBV18,TGTGCCAGCACAAACAGGGGGCAGGTCACTGAAGCTTTCTTT,CASTNRGQVTEAFF
few,TRBD1,TRBJ1-2,TRBV5-1,TGCGCCAGCAGCGTTGGGCGGAACGTACACAGGGGATCATACACCTTC,CASSVGRNVHRGSYTF
NA,TRBD2,TRBJ2-5,TRBV29-1,TGCACCGCGGGGCGGGAGGGGTTAGAGACCCAGTACTTC,CTAGREGLETQYF
NA,NA,TRBJ2-5,TRBV20-1,TGCAGCCTGACTAGGGAAGAGACCCAGTACTTC,CSLTREETQYF
few,NA,TRBJ1-1,TRBV5-1,TGCGCCAGCAGCTTGGACAGGACGAACACTGAAGCTTTCTTT,CASSLDRTNTEAFF
few,NA,TRBJ1-5,TRBV2,TGTGCCAGCAAGGAGGGAAATCAGCCCCAGCATTTT,CASKEGNQPQHF
NA,NA,TRBJ2-1,TRBV29-1,TGCAGCGTTGAAGGGAGCCTAGCGCAAAAATCCTACAATGAGCAGTTCTTC,CSVEGSLAQKSYNEQFF
NA,TRBD1,TRBJ1-2,TRBV13,TGTGCCAGCAGCGCCGGGACAGGTTATGGCTACACCTTC,CASSAGTGYGYTF
few,TRBD2,TRBJ2-5,TRBV11-3,TGTGCCAGCAGCTTGGTCCCAAGGTGGGGACTAGCGGGAGAAGAGACCCAGTACTTC,CASSLVPRWGLAGEETQYF
NA,NA,TRBJ1-1,TRBV28,TGTGCCAGCAGTTTTAATCCGGGCAGGGGTTCGACTGAAGCTTTCTTT,CASSFNPGRGSTEAFF
NA,NA,TRBJ2-2,TRBV30,TGTGCCTGGACAAGGGGCACCGGGGAGCTGTTTTTT,CAWTRGTGELFF
NA,NA,TRBJ1-1,TRBV19,TGTGCCAGTAAGCTATTCGGTGGGAACACTGAAGCTTTCTTT,CASKLFGGNTEAFF
NA,NA,TRBJ2-4,TRBV7-6,TGTGCCAGCAGCTCGACCCTGGGGCCGGGTAACATTCAGTACTTC,CASSSTLGPGNIQYF
NA,NA,TRBJ2-6,TRBV27,TGTGCCAGCAGCAGGGACATACGCTCTGGGGCCAACGTCCTGACTTTC,CASSRDIRSGANVLTF
NA,NA,TRBJ1-2,TRBV4-2,TGTGCCAGCAGCCAAGTAGACTATGGCTACACCTTC,CASSQVDYGYTF
NA,TRBD1,TRBJ1-1,TRBV7-2,TGTGCCAGCAGCTTTTGGGAAACGACAGGGGGGACTGAAGCTTTCTTT,CASSFWETTGGTEAFF
NA,TRBD1,TRBJ1-1,TRBV5-1,TGCGCCAGCAGCCCCCGGACAGGGTCTTTCGCTGAAGCTTTCTTT,CASSPRTGSFAEAFF